Shown below are 22 T cell receptor beta chains from a single sample sequenced in a study of regulatory T cells in long-lasting Graves disease. Time point indicated: newly diagnosed GD, antithyroid drugs for less than 3 months. Isolated PBMC RNA provided the starting material for the TCR library. HTBI primers from iRepertoire and Arm-PCR of CDR3 regions yielded the TCR beta libraries. One entry per CDR3 protein results from TCRdb running MiXCR on the multiplex PCR reads. In the table there are 400,000 to 650,000 distinct CDR3 sequences, around 16% of which are singletons. This sample also belongs to another study, concerning T cells in Graves' hyperthyroidism and ophthalmopathy.

The source material was peripheral blood mononuclear cells (PBMCs), sampled at new diagnosis, from a patient treated with antithyroid drugs. Receptors were obtained from a woman between 40 and 65 years old with Graves disease.

This clonotype has a count of ten or more. V and J are TRBV11-2 and TRBJ2-7; maybe TRBD1 (6 bases). V was shortened by 4 bases and J by 0 bases, with 10 bases between the two germline ends. Germline V gene sequence: CDR1 SGHAT, CDR2 FQNNGV. The CDR3 extends over 14 amino acids. CDR3 DNA: TGTGCCAGCAGCTACTGGGGGCCCTCCTACGAGCAGTACTTC. Translating gives CASSYWGPSYEQYF. The variable domain in full, completed from reference TRBV11-2 and TRBJ2-7, reads EAGVAQSPRYKIIEKRQSVAFWCNPISGHATLYWYQQILGQGPKLLIQFQNNGVVDDSQLPKDRFSAERLKGVDSTLKIQPAKLEDSAVYLCASSYWGPSYEQYFGPGTRLTVT.

This clonotype was seen ten or more times. CDR3: CASSLVEGLGYTF. The CDR3 nucleotides are TGTGCCAGCAGCTTAGTGGAGGGCCTTGGCTACACCTTC. The genes are TRBV11-2 and TRBJ1-2, with D unresolved. This CDR3 is built from 13 residues. Germline V CDR1 and CDR2: SGHAT, FQNNGV. V gave up 1 base and J gave up 7 bases, with 10 bases separating them.

This clonotype was found many times. The chain employs TRBV5-5 and TRBJ1-2, with 7 positions matching TRBD1. J gave up 6 bases and V 2 bases, and 4 bases lay outside the gene matches. CDR3 length equals 13 residues. Germline-derived CDR1 and CDR2 are SGHKS and YYEKEE (reference sequence). CDR3 sequence (DNA): TGTGCCAGCAGCTTCCAGGGGGAGAATGGCTACACCTTC. Translated, it gives CASSFQGENGYTF.

This clonotype was seen many times. This rearrangement joins TRBV20-1 to TRBJ1-6; D uncertain. Looked up from germline, CDR1 is DFQATT and CDR2 is SNEGSKA (reference sequence). CDR3 length equals 15 residues. Trimming took off 4 bases at V and 0 bases at J, with 10 bases between the two ends. The chain's CDR3 is CSAIQESSYNSPLHF. The CDR3 nucleotides are TGCAGTGCTATCCAGGAAAGCTCCTATAATTCACCCCTCCACTTT.

Ten or more counts support this clonotype. The J gene is TRBJ1-2, the V gene TRBV5-1; the D gene is possibly TRBD1 (5 bases). CDR1 is SGHRS and CDR2 is YFSETQ in the germline V gene. The length of the CDR3 is 14 residues. V was clipped by 0 bases and J by 3 bases, with 9 bases between them. The CDR3, as DNA: TGCGCCAGCAGCTTGGCAGGGTGGGACTATGGCTACACCTTC. Translating gives CASSLAGWDYGYTF.

This chain links TRBV19 with TRBJ2-2; unclear D gene. The CDR3 is 14 residues long. Germline values: CDR1 LNHDA, CDR2 SQIVND (reference sequence). V lost 3 bases and J lost 4, with 9 bases in between. CDR3 residues: CASSMDTGTGELFF. CDR3 in DNA: TGTGCCAGTAGTATGGATACGGGCACCGGGGAGCTGTTTTTT. Full variable domain (outside the CDR3, taken from reference TRBV19 and TRBJ2-2): DGGITQSPKYLFRKEGQNVTLSCEQNLNHDAMYWYRQDPGQGLRLIYYSQIVNDFQKGDIAEGYSVSREKKESFPLTVTSAQKNPTAFYLCASSMDTGTGELFFGEGSRLTVL.

This clonotype was seen ten or more times. The genes are TRBV29-1 and TRBJ2-5, with 8 bases fitting TRBD2. The J segment lost 3 bases and the V segment lost 4 bases, leaving 13 bases of the junction unmatched. The CDR3 loop spans 16 amino acids. From germline, CDR1 is SQVTM and CDR2 ANQGSEA. The CDR3 loop reads CSVAGGIRLPKETQYF. CDR3 DNA: TGCAGCGTTGCGGGGGGGATACGACTCCCCAAAGAGACCCAGTACTTC.

In this sample, this clonotype turned up many times. The chain couples TRBV27 to TRBJ1-2; 7 bases agree with TRBD1. Germline V gene lookup returns CDR1 MNHEY and CDR2 SMNVEV (reference sequence). The length of the CDR3 is 15 residues. J lost 7 bases, V lost 7 bases, and 15 bases had no gene match. The CDR3 sequence: CASNSLTGVGGGYTF. Here the CDR3 DNA reads TGTGCCAGCAATTCCCTTACAGGGGTTGGTGGTGGCTACACCTTC.

This clonotype has just a few counts. The chain has TRBV7-2 and TRBJ1-5; D may be TRBD1 (6 bases). The ends were cut back, 3 bases at V and 1 base at J, with 13 bases in the middle. The CDR3 is made up of 16 amino acids. Germline V CDR1 and CDR2: SGHTA, FQGNSA. CDR3 in DNA: TGTGCCAGCAGCTTCGGGGACACCCGGAGCAATCAGCCCCAGCATTTT. It codes for CASSFGDTRSNQPQHF.

This chain joins TRBV6-1 and TRBJ1-1; TRBD1 might be the D (5 bases). This CDR3 is 12 amino acids long. Trimming took 7 bases from V and 11 from J, leaving 17 bases between them. CDR1 MNHNS and CDR2 SASEGT come from the germline V gene. The CDR3 coding sequence is TGTGCCAGCACCGGGGACGCCGTAGGGGCTTTCTTT. Amino acids: CASTGDAVGAFF.

This clonotype was observed many times. V usage is TRBV7-2 and J usage is TRBJ2-1; 7 nucleotides align to TRBD2. J lost 3 bases, V lost 1 base, and 6 bases had no gene match. The CDR3 has 16 amino acids. In germline, CDR1 is SGHTA, CDR2 FQGNSA. The chain's CDR3 is CASSLEGTNFYNEQFF. The CDR3 nucleotides are TGTGCCAGCAGCTTAGAGGGGACTAATTTCTACAATGAGCAGTTCTTC.

The V gene is TRBV7-9, the J gene TRBJ1-5; D not resolved. Germline CDR1 SEHNR, CDR2 FQNEAQ (reference sequence). Trimming took 9 bases from V and 5 from J, leaving 14 bases between them. The length of the CDR3 is 13 residues. The CDR3 bases are TGTGCCAGTAGTGCTGCCCCCCATCAGCCCCAGCATTTT. This translates into CASSAAPHQPQHF.

In its sample, this clonotype was seen a few times. J is TRBJ1-1 and V is TRBV7-9; 9 nucleotides align to TRBD1. Germline lookup yields CDR1 SEHNR and CDR2 FQNEAQ (reference sequence). The CDR3 runs to 16 residues. V was pared by 5 bases and J by 1 base, with 8 bases of the junction left unmatched. CDR3 residues: CASSTGTGQGNTEAFF. Here the CDR3 DNA reads TGTGCCAGCAGCACCGGGACAGGGCAGGGGAACACTGAAGCTTTCTTT.

This clonotype has a single count. A read error may produce the germline difference seen at one junction end. The rearrangement uses TRBV13 and TRBJ2-2; the D gene could be TRBD1 or TRBD2 (5 bases each). Germline CDR1 PRHDT, CDR2 FYEKMQ (reference sequence). CDR3 size: 16 residues. The CDR3 sequence is CVSSFGTAENTGELFF. CDR3 in DNA: TGTGTCAGCAGCTTTGGGACGGCAGAGAACACCGGGGAGCTGTTTTTT.

V usage is TRBV5-1 and J usage is TRBJ1-6, with D tentatively TRBD1 (6 bases). Trimming took off 3 bases at V and 7 bases at J, with 17 bases between the two ends. This CDR3 spans 16 amino acids. Germline loops: CDR1 SGHRS, CDR2 YFSETQ. DNA of the CDR3: TGCGCCAGCAGCTCTACAGGGATACTAGGGAATTCACCCCTCCACTTT. Encoded protein: CASSSTGILGNSPLHF.

V is TRBV9 and J is TRBJ1-4, with D hard to call. This CDR3 has 15 amino acids. The germline gives CDR1 SGDLS, CDR2 YYNGEE. Trimming removed 3 bases from V and 8 bases from J, with 17 bases in between. CDR3 bases: TGTGCCAGCAGCGCGGGATCTGATAATTTCGAAAAACTGTTTTTT. Translation: CASSAGSDNFEKLFF.

The chain recombines TRBV7-2 with TRBJ2-5; the match to TRBD2 covers 9 bases. Per the germline V gene, CDR1 is SGHTA and CDR2 is FQGNSA. This CDR3 has 17 amino acids. The trim removed 2 bases at V and 2 bases at J, leaving 9 bases unmatched. CDR3 loop: CASSLTTGLALQETQYF. The CDR3 DNA sequence: TGTGCCAGCAGCTTAACTACGGGACTAGCCTTACAAGAGACCCAGTACTTC.

The gene calls are TRBV25-1 and TRBJ2-1; no clear D gene. CDR3 size: 13 residues. Trimming took off 0 bases at V and 6 bases at J, with 6 bases between the two ends. CDR1 MGHDK and CDR2 SYGVNS come from the germline V gene. CDR3 in DNA: TGTGCCAGCAGTGAATATATTGTCAATGAGCAGTTCTTC. Translating it yields CASSEYIVNEQFF.

On this clonotype: A much bigger clone sits one base away, suggesting this may be a read error. The genes are TRBV6-1 and TRBJ2-4, with D possibly being TRBD1 or TRBD2 (5 bases each). The J call may be faulty, since TRBJ2-5 better matches the DNA end. The CDR3 is 15 amino acids. Per germline, CDR1 MNHNS and CDR2 SASEGT. The CDR3 region has the DNA TGTGCCACCATGGGGACGACCAAAGACCGGGGGACCCAGTACTTC. Translating it yields CATMGTTKDRGTQYF.

This clonotype has only a few counts. A junction end diverges from the germline sequence, so it may reflect a read error. V and J are TRBV5-1 and TRBJ2-7, with D perhaps matching TRBD2 (7 bases). There are 16 residues in the CDR3. The germline V gene encodes CDR1 SGHRS and CDR2 YFSETQ. This chain's CDR3 is CASSLGGPAPSYEQYF. The DNA for the CDR3 is TGTGCCAGCAGCTTGGGGGGGCCAGCTCCCTCCTACGAGCAGTACTTC.

This rearrangement joins TRBV24-1 to TRBJ2-2; TRBD1 is a possible D gene (5 bases). Trimming removed 0 bases at V and 5 bases at J, with 9 bases between. Per the germline V gene, CDR1 is KGHDR and CDR2 is SFDVKD. CDR3 length: 15 amino acids. The CDR3 sequence: CATSDLGHQTGELFF. The CDR3 nucleotides are TGTGCCACCAGTGATTTGGGACATCAAACCGGGGAGCTGTTTTTT.

This clonotype was detected a few times. The V call is TRBV6-2 or TRBV6-3, the J call TRBJ1-6, with D possibly TRBD1 on 6 matching bases. This CDR3 is built from 15 residues. The ends were cut back, 2 bases at V and 9 bases at J, with 14 bases in the middle. The germline CDR1 and CDR2 sequences are MNHEY and SVGEGT. The DNA for the CDR3 is TGTGCCAGCAGTTACCCCGGACAGATCGGTTCACCCCTCCACTTT. It yields the protein CASSYPGQIGSPLHF.